This note documents a single T cell receptor (beta chain) sequence. Its cognate antigen has yet to be identified. Base qualities are missing; no much larger clone stands one base away. These data belong to a study of shared clonotypes between healthy human individuals (TCRdb year 2020). Turning to the overall study: Two women and a few men aged 18 to 49 years were included in the cohort. Per donor, three plates each were used for CD4 naive and CD4 memory, two for CD8 naive, and one for CD8 memory. Per donor, leukapheresis produced somewhere between about 0.94 and 9.5 billion PBMCs. Different laboratories and diverse techniques were used to prepare libraries and sequence TCR repertoires, to increase sequencing depth and limit assay-specific biases. To estimate repertoire size and how much clonotypes are shared between individuals, the study performed deep sequencing of blood TCR repertoires from a handful of healthy adults.

Using the deep immunoSEQ assay, TCR CDR3 regions were amplified from genomic DNA by multiplex PCR. For each cell subset, the extracted genomic DNA was distributed evenly across all wells of several immunoSEQ 96-well plates, and each plate served as one replicate. For sorted subsets, approximately 200 ng of genomic DNA, equivalent to some 33,000 T cell genomes, went into each replicate PCR. Purified libraries were quantified with a Qubit 3.0 fluorometer, sized on a Bioanalyzer 2100, and re-quantified with the KAPA Library Quantification kit. A separate single-read 150-cycle Illumina NextSeq 550 flow cell was used to sequence each immunoSEQ 96-well plate. As for the authors' bioinformatics: Because the immunoSEQ output included only junctional sequences and no quality scores, the filtering could not be the same as the filtering used for full-length reads. To assign V/J genes and CDR3, sequences were annotated against IMGT germline references using PyIR, a Python wrapper for IgBLAST v1.9. Reads were filtered out if the reads had weak V/J assignments (E-value above 1e-6), no CDR3, stop codons, out-of-frame junctions, or ambiguous translated residues. V3J clonotypes were defined by identical inferred V gene, J gene, and CDR3 amino acid sequence. The percentage overlap between two repertoires was calculated by dividing the number of shared unique clonotypes by the size of the smaller repertoire. Three approaches were used to assess repertoire richness: RTK rarefaction, the Chao1 estimator, and Recon v2.1 estimates of unobserved clonotypes. For all TCRbeta clonotypes obtained by the gDNA method from a handful of donors, generation probabilities were computed with OLGA. TCRdb provides this immuneACCESS table in a form limited to in-frame rearrangements. Some clones are lacking; in checked studies, under half of them reflect an unresolved V gene, and why the rest are absent is not known. Clone size and V and J calls were adopted from that table, with D and trimming inferred from the DNA. The sample table records around 510,000 clones; 95% to 97% of these occur just once. The top ten constitute under 0.065% of the sample.

Including cysteine and phenylalanine, the CDR3 has 17 amino acids. The read is trimmed to its CDR3 DNA, 51 bases read in frame from base 1. Healthy HIV-negative adults with no recently reported acute infections or vaccinations were included as donors. Only Caucasian adults living in Nashville, Tennessee, USA were represented among the donors. Magnetic negative selection was used to enrich CD4+ T cells, after which naive cells were positively selected on CD45RA and the negative fraction became the memory subset. After blood collection by leukapheresis, PBMCs were isolated using Ficoll-Histopaque density gradient centrifugation and then cryopreserved in the vapor phase of liquid nitrogen. Purity and quantity of every magnetically sorted T cell population were checked by analytical flow cytometry. Each sorted fraction had its genomic DNA isolated and then quantified by UV absorbance on a Nanodrop 2000c.

Broad study findings and their caveats: The small number of donors limited the genetic and exposure-history diversity represented. Incomplete sequencing was indicated by rarefaction of sorted-subset datasets, despite the large sequencing depth. Larger estimated clonotype richness was generally found for naive subsets than for memory subsets. Higher generation probabilities were observed for clonotypes shared by all four sorted-subset donors than for non-shared clonotypes. About 5% of naive CD4, 3% to 4% of naive CD8, 2.3% of memory CD4, and about 0.4% of memory CD8 clonotypes were shared across several donors. Sampling was restricted to blood, and TCR repertoires in tissues likely differ from the TCR repertoires found in blood. Pairwise subsampling indicated that sequencing depth was expected to affect the degree of clonotype sharing among donors.

The TCR originated in a woman aged 30 to 39 in good health. The chain is encoded by TRBV21-1 joined to TRBJ2-7; the D segment call TRBD2 is taken from the table without a DNA check. TRBV21-1 represents a pseudogene. The source material was naive CD4+ T cells sorted from blood. Explained via the paper, the cell subset or site label denotes: CD45RA+ positively selected. CDR3 reads: CASTPGLAVFHLYEQYF. The nucleotide sequence reads TGTGCCAGCACCCCGGGACTAGCGGTTTTCCACCTCTACGAGCAGTACTTC.